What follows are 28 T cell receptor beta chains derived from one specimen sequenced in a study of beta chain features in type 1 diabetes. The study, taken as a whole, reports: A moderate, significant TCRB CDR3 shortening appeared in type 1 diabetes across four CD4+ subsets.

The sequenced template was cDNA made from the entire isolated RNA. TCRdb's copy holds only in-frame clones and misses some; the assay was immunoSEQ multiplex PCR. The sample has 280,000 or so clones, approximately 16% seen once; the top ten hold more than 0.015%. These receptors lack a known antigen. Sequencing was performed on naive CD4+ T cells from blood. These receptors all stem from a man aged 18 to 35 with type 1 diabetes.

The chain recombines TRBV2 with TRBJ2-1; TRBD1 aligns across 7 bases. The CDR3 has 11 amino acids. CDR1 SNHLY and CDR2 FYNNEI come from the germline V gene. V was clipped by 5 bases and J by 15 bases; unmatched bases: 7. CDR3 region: CASSYRGNGFF. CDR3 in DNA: TGTGCCAGCAGTTACAGGGGAAACGGGTTCTTC.

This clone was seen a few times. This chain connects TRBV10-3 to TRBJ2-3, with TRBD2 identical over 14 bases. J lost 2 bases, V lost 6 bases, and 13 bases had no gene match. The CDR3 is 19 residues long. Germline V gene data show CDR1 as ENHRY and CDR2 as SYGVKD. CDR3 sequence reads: CAISRHGATSGGVTDTQYF. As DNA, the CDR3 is TGTGCCATCAGCCGGCACGGCGCGACTAGCGGGGGGGTCACAGATACGCAGTATTTT.

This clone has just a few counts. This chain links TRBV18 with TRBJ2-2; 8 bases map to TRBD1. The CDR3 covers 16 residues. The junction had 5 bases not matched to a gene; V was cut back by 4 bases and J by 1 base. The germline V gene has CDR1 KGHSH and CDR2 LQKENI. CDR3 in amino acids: CASSQNGQGNTGELFF. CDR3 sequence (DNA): TGTGCCAGCTCACAGAATGGACAGGGGAACACCGGGGAGCTGTTTTTT.

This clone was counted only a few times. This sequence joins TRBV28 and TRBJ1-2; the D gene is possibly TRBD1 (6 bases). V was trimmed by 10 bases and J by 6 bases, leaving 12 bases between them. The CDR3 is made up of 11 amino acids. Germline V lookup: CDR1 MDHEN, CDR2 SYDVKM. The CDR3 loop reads CATQGRDGYTF. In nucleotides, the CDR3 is TGTGCCACCCAGGGGCGGGATGGCTACACCTTC.

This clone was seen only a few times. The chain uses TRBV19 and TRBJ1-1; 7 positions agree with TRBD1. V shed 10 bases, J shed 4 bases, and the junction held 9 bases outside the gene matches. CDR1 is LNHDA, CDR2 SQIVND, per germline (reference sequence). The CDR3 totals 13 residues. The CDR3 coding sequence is TGTGCCACTGGGACAGCGCGTAGCACTGAAGCTTTCTTT. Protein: CATGTARSTEAFF.

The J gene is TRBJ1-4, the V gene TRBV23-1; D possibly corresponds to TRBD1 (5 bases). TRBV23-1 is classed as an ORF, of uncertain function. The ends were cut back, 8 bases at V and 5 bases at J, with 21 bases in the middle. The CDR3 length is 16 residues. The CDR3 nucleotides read TGCGCCAGCGAAGTCACAGGTGGACCCTCAAATGAAAAACTGTTTTTT. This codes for CASEVTGGPSNEKLFF.

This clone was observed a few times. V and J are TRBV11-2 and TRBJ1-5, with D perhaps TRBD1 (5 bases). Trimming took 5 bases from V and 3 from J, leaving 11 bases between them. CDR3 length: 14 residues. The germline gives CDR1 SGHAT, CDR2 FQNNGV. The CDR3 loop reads CASSPWGDNQPQHF. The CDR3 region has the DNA TGTGCCAGCAGCCCGTGGGGCGACAATCAGCCCCAGCATTTT.

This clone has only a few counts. DNA for the CDR3: TGTGCCAGCAGCAGAGGACAGGGGAGATTCTATGGCTACACCTTC. It yields the protein CASSRGQGRFYGYTF. The chain joins TRBV9 to TRBJ1-2; 9 positions agree with TRBD1. The trim removed 4 bases at V and 4 bases at J, leaving 8 bases unmatched. Germline V lookup: CDR1 SGDLS, CDR2 YYNGEE. The CDR3 consists of 15 residues. Combining the CDR3 with reference TRBV9 and TRBJ1-2 gives the whole variable domain DSGVTQTPKHLITATGQRVTLRCSPRSGDLSVYWYQQSLDQGLQFLIQYYNGEERAKGNILERFSAQQFPDLHSELNLSSLELGDSALYFCASSRGQGRFYGYTFGSGTRLTVV.

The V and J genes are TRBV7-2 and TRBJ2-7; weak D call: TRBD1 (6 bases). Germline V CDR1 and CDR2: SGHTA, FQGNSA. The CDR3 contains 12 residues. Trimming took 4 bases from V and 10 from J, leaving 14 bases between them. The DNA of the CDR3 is TGTGCCAGCAGCTCGCCCGGGACAAGACAGTACTTC. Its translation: CASSSPGTRQYF.

CDR3 sequence: CASSSYSNTEAFF. The CDR3 bases are TGCGCCAGCAGCTCCTACTCGAACACTGAAGCTTTCTTT. The chain recombines TRBV5-1 with TRBJ1-1; D is uncertain. Trimming pared 3 bases from V and 1 base from J, leaving 7 bases between. CDR1 is SGHRS and CDR2 is YFSETQ in the germline V gene. This CDR3 contains 13 residues.

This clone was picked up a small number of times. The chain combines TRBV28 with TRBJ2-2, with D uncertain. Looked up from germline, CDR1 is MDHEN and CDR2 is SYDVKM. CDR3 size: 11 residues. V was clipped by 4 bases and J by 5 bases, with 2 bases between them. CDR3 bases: TGTGCCAGCAGTTCAACCGGGGAGCTGTTTTTT. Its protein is CASSSTGELFF.

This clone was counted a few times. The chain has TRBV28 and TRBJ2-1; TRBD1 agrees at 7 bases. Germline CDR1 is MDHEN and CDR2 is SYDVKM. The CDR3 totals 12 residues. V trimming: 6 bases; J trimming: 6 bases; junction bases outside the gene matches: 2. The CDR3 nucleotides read TGTGCCAGCAGAACAGGGGTCAATGAGCAGTTCTTC. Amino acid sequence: CASRTGVNEQFF.

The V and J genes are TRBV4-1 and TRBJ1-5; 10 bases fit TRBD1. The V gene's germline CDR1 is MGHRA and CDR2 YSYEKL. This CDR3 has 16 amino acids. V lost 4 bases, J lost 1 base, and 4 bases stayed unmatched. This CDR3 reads CASSLGQGLSNQPQHF. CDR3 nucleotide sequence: TGCGCCAGCAGCCTGGGACAGGGGTTAAGCAATCAGCCCCAGCATTTT.

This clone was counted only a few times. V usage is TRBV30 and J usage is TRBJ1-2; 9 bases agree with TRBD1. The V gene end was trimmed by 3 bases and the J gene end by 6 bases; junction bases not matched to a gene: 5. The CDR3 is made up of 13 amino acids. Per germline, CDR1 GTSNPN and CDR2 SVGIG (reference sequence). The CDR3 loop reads CAWSRQGDDGYTF. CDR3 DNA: TGTGCCTGGAGCAGACAGGGGGATGATGGCTACACCTTC.

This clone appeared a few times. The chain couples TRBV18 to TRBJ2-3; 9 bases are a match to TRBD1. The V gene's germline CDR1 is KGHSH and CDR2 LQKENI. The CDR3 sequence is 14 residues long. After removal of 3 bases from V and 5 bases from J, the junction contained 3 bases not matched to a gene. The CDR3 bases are TGTGCCAGCTCACCCGGACAGGGGATAGATACGCAGTATTTT. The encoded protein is CASSPGQGIDTQYF.

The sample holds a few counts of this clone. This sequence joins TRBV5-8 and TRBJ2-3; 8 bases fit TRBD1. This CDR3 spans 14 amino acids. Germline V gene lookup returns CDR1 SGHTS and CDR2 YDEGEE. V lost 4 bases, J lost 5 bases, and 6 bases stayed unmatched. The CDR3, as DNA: TGTGCCAGCAGCCGGACAGGGAGTGGAGATACGCAGTATTTT. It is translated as CASSRTGSGDTQYF.

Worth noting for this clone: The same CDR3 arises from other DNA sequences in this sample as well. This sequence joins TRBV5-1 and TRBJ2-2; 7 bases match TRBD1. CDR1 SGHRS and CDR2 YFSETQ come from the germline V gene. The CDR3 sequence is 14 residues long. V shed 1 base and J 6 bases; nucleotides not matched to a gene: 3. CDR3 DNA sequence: TGCGCCAGCAGCTTGAGACAGGGAGCCGGGGAGCTGTTTTTT. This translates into CASSLRQGAGELFF.

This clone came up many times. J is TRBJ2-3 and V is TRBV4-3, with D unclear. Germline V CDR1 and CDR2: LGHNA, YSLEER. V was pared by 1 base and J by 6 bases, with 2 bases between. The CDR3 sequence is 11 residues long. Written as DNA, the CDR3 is TGCGCCAGCAGCCAAGCGGATACGCAGTATTTT. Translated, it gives CASSQADTQYF.

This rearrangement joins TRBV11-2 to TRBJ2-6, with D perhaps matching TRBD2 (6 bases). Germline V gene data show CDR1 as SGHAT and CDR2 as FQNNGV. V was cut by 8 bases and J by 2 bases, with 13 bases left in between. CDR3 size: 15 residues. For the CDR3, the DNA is TGTGCCAGCCCGACTTGGGGGGCTGGGGCCAACGTCCTGACTTTC. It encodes CASPTWGAGANVLTF.

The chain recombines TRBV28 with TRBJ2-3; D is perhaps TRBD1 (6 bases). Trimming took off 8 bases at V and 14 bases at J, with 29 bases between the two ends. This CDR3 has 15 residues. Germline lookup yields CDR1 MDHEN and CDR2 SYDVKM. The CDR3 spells CASSSPGQEAQAGYF. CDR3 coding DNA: TGTGCCAGCTCCTCTCCGGGACAAGAGGCGCAAGCCGGGTATTTT.

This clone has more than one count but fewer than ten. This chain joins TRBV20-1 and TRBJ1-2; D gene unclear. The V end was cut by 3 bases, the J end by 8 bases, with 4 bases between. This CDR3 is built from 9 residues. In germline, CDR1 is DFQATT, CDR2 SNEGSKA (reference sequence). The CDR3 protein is CSASRGYTF. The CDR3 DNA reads TGCAGTGCTAGTCGGGGCTACACCTTC.

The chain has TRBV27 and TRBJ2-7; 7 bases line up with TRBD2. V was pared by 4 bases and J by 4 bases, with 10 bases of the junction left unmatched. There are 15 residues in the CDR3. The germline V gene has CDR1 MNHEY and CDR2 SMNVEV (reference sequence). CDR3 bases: TGTGCCAGCAGTTCCCCGGGGAGGGGAGGTTACGAGCAGTACTTC. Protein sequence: CASSSPGRGGYEQYF.

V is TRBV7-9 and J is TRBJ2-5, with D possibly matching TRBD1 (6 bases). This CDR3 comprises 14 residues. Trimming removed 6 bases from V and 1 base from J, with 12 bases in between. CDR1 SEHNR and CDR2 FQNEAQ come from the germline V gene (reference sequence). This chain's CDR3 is CASRRGGSQETQYF. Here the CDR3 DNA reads TGTGCCAGCAGACGAGGGGGTTCCCAAGAGACCCAGTACTTC.

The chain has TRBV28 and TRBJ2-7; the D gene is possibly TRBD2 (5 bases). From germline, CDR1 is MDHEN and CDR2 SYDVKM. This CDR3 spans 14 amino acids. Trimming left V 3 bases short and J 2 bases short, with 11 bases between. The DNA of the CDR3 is TGTGCCAGCAGTTTGGTGACTACACCCTACGAGCAGTACTTC. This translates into CASSLVTTPYEQYF.

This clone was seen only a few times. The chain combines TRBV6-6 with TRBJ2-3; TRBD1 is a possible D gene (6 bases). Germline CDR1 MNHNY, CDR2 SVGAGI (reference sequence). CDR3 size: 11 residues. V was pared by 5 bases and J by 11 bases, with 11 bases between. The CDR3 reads CASSPGDGQYF. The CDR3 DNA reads TGTGCCAGCAGTCCAGGGGATGGGCAGTATTTT.

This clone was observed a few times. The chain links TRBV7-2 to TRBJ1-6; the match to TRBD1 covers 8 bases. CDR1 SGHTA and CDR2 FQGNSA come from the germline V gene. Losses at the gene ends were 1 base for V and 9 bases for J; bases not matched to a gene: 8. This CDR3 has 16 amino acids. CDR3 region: CASSLGQQGVGSPLHF. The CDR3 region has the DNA TGTGCCAGCAGCTTAGGGCAACAGGGGGTTGGTTCACCCCTCCACTTT. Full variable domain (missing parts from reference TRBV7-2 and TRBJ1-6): GAGVSQSPSNKVTEKGKDVELRCDPISGHTALYWYRQSLGQGLEFLIYFQGNSAPDKSGLPSDRFSAERTGGSVSTLTIQRTQQEDSAVYLCASSLGQQGVGSPLHFGNGTRLTVT.

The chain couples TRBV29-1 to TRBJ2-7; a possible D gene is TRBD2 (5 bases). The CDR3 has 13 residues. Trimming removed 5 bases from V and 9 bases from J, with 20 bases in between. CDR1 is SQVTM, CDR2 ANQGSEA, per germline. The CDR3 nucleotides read TGCAGCGTTCTCCCAGCATGGGGAGAAGCGCAGTACTTC. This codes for CSVLPAWGEAQYF.

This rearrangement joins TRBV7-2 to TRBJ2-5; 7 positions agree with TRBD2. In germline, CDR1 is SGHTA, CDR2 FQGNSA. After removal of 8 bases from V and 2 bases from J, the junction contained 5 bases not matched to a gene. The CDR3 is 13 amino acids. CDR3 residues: CASEASGQETQYF. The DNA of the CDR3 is TGTGCCAGCGAGGCTAGCGGTCAAGAGACCCAGTACTTC.